The 20 T cell receptor beta chains presented below share a single source sample, sequenced in a study of T cell responses to AZD1222 COVID-19 vaccine. TCRdb keeps only in-frame clones here, not all; method: immunoSEQ multiplex PCR. The sample includes around 100,000 clones, about 88% seen only once; the top ten take roughly 2%. Sequenced material: peripheral blood, taken on day 0 of AZD1222 vaccination. The receptor set was obtained from an adult in good health.

The V gene is TRBV4-2, the J gene TRBJ2-7; D gene ambiguous. V was clipped by 2 bases and J by 0 bases, with 11 bases between them. CDR1 LGHNA and CDR2 YNFKEQ come from the germline V gene. The CDR3 has 15 residues. CDR3 in amino acids: CASSQWAVGSYEQYF. CDR3 sequence (DNA): TGTGCCAGCAGCCAATGGGCAGTGGGCTCCTACGAGCAGTACTTC.

The chain carries TRBV28 and TRBJ1-2, with 9 bases matching TRBD1. The V segment lost 10 bases and the J segment 8 bases; nucleotides outside the gene matches: 5. Germline-derived CDR1 and CDR2 are MDHEN and SYDVKM. This CDR3 is 11 amino acids long. DNA of the CDR3: TGTGCCAACAGGGGGCAAGGGGGCTACACCTTC. It codes for CANRGQGGYTF.

This chain uses TRBV9 with TRBJ2-2, with D tentatively TRBD2 (6 bases). CDR1 is SGDLS, CDR2 YYNGEE, per germline. Trimming pared 0 bases from V and 9 bases from J, leaving 12 bases between. The CDR3 extends over 14 amino acids. CDR3 sequence (DNA): TGTGCCAGCAGCGTAGGCGGAGGGGCCCGGGAGCTGTTTTTT. Translating it yields CASSVGGGARELFF.

This chain links TRBV6-2 or TRBV6-3 with TRBJ1-5, with D possibly matching TRBD1 (5 bases). V gave up 4 bases and J gave up 5 bases, with 21 bases separating them. The length of the CDR3 is 17 residues. Germline CDR1 reads MNHEY; CDR2 reads SVGEGT. This CDR3 reads CASSLLDGARIHQPQHF. Written as DNA, the CDR3 is TGTGCCAGCAGTTTATTGGATGGGGCGCGTATCCATCAGCCCCAGCATTTT.

This chain links TRBV28 with TRBJ2-3; 8 nucleotides match TRBD1. Germline V CDR1 and CDR2: MDHEN, SYDVKM. Trimming took 0 bases from V and 1 from J; bases not matched to a gene: 6. CDR3 size: 17 residues. The CDR3 region is CASSLWGRTGRTDTQYF. The CDR3 coding sequence is TGTGCCAGCAGTTTATGGGGTAGGACAGGGCGCACAGATACGCAGTATTTT.

This clone was detected only a few times. V is TRBV28 and J is TRBJ1-2, with TRBD1 identical over 10 bases. J gave up 0 bases and V 6 bases, and 4 bases lay outside the gene matches. This CDR3 contains 15 residues. CDR1 is MDHEN and CDR2 is SYDVKM in the germline V gene. The CDR3 region is CASRRQGASNYGYTF. As DNA, the CDR3 is TGTGCCAGCAGAAGACAGGGGGCTTCTAACTATGGCTACACCTTC.

The chain uses TRBV5-1 and TRBJ1-4, with a possible D match to TRBD1 (5 bases). This CDR3 is built from 16 residues. Germline V gene lookup returns CDR1 SGHRS and CDR2 YFSETQ. V lost 4 bases, J lost 4 bases, and 17 bases lay in between. For the CDR3, the DNA is TGCGCCAGCAGCCCCAACCCAGGGACCTATAATGAAAAACTGTTTTTT. This gives the protein CASSPNPGTYNEKLFF.

This rearrangement joins TRBV19 to TRBJ2-4; 9 bases are shared with TRBD2. The germline V gene encodes CDR1 LNHDA and CDR2 SQIVND (reference sequence). CDR3 length: 16 residues. Trimming cost V 4 bases and J 3 bases; bases outside gene matches: 7. CDR3 nucleotides: TGTGCCAGTAGTACGGGGCTAGCGGGATTCAAAAACATTCAGTACTTC. This translates into CASSTGLAGFKNIQYF.

The rearrangement links TRBV19 to TRBJ2-7; D may be TRBD1 (6 bases). CDR3 length: 13 residues. Germline-derived CDR1 and CDR2 are LNHDA and SQIVND (reference sequence). The V end was cut by 1 base, the J end by 6 bases, with 10 bases between. Here the CDR3 DNA reads TGTGCCAGTAGTATAGTACAGGGCAGCGAGCAGTACTTC. Translation: CASSIVQGSEQYF. Drawing the rest from reference TRBV19 and TRBJ2-7, the complete variable domain is DGGITQSPKYLFRKEGQNVTLSCEQNLNHDAMYWYRQDPGQGLRLIYYSQIVNDFQKGDIAEGYSVSREKKESFPLTVTSAQKNPTAFYLCASSIVQGSEQYFGPGTRLTVT.

The CDR3 protein is CASSEMGVTGAADTQYF. DNA for the CDR3: TGCGCCAGCAGTGAGATGGGAGTGACAGGGGCTGCAGATACGCAGTATTTT. The rearrangement links TRBV10-1 to TRBJ2-3; 8 nucleotides align to TRBD1. V lost 2 bases and J lost 4; bases outside the gene matches: 11. Germline CDR1 WNHNN, CDR2 SYGVQD (reference sequence). The CDR3 spans 17 residues.

The chain recombines TRBV7-2 with TRBJ2-3; no reliable D call. CDR1 SGHTA and CDR2 FQGNSA come from the germline V gene. The CDR3 runs 14 residues. Trimming stripped 3 bases from V and 0 bases from J, with 7 bases between. CDR3 sequence (DNA): TGTGCCAGCAGCTTCCTATCGAGCACAGATACGCAGTATTTT. Amino acids: CASSFLSSTDTQYF.

This rearrangement joins TRBV6-2 or TRBV6-3 to TRBJ1-1; 9 bases match TRBD1. Losses at the gene ends were 7 bases for V and 3 bases for J; bases not matched to a gene: 12. Germline CDR1 is MNHEY and CDR2 is SVGEGT. This CDR3 spans 16 amino acids. CDR3 DNA sequence: TGTGCCAGCATCCCGGGACAGGGTAGGATCCACACTGAAGCTTTCTTT. The encoded protein is CASIPGQGRIHTEAFF.

The rearrangement joins TRBV9 to TRBJ1-3; D gene uncertain. The CDR3 runs 11 residues. Germline V CDR1 and CDR2: SGDLS, YYNGEE. The V end lost 7 bases, the J end lost 6 bases, and 8 bases lay between the germline ends. CDR3 in amino acids: CASGKENTIYF. In DNA form, the CDR3 reads TGTGCCAGCGGGAAGGAAAACACCATATATTTT.

The CDR3 region is CASGRDSNQPQHF. DNA of the CDR3: TGTGCCAGTGGACGGGATAGCAATCAGCCCCAGCATTTT. This chain uses TRBV11-3 with TRBJ1-5; D uncertain. Trimming pared 9 bases from V and 0 bases from J, leaving 9 bases between. There are 13 residues in the CDR3. Germline assignment: CDR1 SGHNT and CDR2 YENEEA.

The gene calls are TRBV19 and TRBJ2-6; D is undetermined. Trimming removed 9 bases from V and 4 bases from J, with 16 bases in between. Germline V gene sequence: CDR1 LNHDA, CDR2 SQIVND (reference sequence). The CDR3 contains 15 residues. CDR3 bases: TGTGCCAGCAGCACCCAAGGTTCGGGGGCCAACGTCCTGACTTTC. Translated, it gives CASSTQGSGANVLTF.

This chain joins TRBV19 and TRBJ1-1; TRBD1 is a possible D gene (5 bases). This CDR3 has 14 amino acids. Trimming stripped 3 bases from V and 0 bases from J, with 8 bases between. In germline, CDR1 is LNHDA, CDR2 SQIVND (reference sequence). In nucleotides, the CDR3 is TGTGCCAGTAGTATCAAGGGGATGAACACTGAAGCTTTCTTT. This encodes CASSIKGMNTEAFF.

This rearrangement joins TRBV19 to TRBJ2-7; tentatively, D is TRBD1 or TRBD2 (5 bases each). CDR1 and CDR2 (germline): LNHDA, SQIVND (reference sequence). Deletions cut 5 bases from V and 5 bases from J, with 10 bases between. This CDR3 region has 12 residues. In DNA, the CDR3 is TGTGCCAGTAGTGGGGGTACCCACGAGCAGTACTTC. Amino acid sequence: CASSGGTHEQYF.

The chain uses TRBV27 and TRBJ1-1; a possible D gene is TRBD1 (6 bases). The CDR3 has 14 amino acids. Per the germline V gene, CDR1 is MNHEY and CDR2 is SMNVEV (reference sequence). V was trimmed by 3 bases and J by 1 base, leaving 9 bases between them. The CDR3 is CASSLGGGNTEAFF. For the CDR3, the DNA is TGTGCCAGCAGTTTGGGAGGGGGGAACACTGAAGCTTTCTTT.

A single count supports this clone. This chain connects TRBV5-4 to TRBJ1-2; 9 positions match TRBD1. Germline trimming cut 0 bases from V and 4 bases from J; bases unmatched to any gene: 4. The CDR3 runs to 15 residues. Looked up from germline, CDR1 is SGHNT and CDR2 is YYREEE (reference sequence). As DNA, the CDR3 is TGTGCCAGCAGCTTGGTACAGGGGGCTTCCTATGGCTACACCTTC. Translating gives CASSLVQGASYGYTF.

J is TRBJ1-1 and V is TRBV6-5; D uncertain. V was shortened by 6 bases and J by 0 bases, with 8 bases between the two germline ends. Germline values: CDR1 MNHEY, CDR2 SVGAGI. The CDR3 covers 13 residues. CDR3 amino acids: CASRRSMNTEAFF. CDR3 in DNA: TGTGCCAGCAGGCGGTCTATGAACACTGAAGCTTTCTTT.